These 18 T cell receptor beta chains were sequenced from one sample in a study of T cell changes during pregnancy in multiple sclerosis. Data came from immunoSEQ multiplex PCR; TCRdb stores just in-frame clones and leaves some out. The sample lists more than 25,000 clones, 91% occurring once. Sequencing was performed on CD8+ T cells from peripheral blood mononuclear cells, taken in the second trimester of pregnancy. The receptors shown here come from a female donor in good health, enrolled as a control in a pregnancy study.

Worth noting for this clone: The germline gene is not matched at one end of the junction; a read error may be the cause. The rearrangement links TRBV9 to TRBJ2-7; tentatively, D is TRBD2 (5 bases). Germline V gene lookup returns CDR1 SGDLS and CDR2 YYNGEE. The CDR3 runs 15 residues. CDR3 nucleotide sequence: TGTGCCAGCAGCGTCGGGTCGGGGATGGCTTACGAGCAGCACTTC. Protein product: CASSVGSGMAYEQHF.

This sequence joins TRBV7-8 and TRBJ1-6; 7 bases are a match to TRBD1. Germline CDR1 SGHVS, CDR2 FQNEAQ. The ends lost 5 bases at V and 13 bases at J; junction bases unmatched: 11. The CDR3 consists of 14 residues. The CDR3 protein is CASSVGTVTYPLHF. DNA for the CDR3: TGTGCCAGCAGCGTCGGGACAGTAACGTATCCCCTCCACTTT.

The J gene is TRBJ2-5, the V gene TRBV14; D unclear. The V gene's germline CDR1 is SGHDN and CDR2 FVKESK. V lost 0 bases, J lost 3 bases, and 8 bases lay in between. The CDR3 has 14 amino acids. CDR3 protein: CASSQDLVEETQYF. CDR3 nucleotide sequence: TGTGCCAGCAGCCAAGATTTAGTAGAAGAGACCCAGTACTTC.

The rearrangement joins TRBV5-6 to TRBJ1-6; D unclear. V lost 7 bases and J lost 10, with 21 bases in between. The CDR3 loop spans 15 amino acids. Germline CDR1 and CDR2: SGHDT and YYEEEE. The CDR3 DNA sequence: TGTGCCAGCTCCCCGGGAGAACCCACGTCCTCACCCCTCCACTTT. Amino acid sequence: CASSPGEPTSSPLHF.

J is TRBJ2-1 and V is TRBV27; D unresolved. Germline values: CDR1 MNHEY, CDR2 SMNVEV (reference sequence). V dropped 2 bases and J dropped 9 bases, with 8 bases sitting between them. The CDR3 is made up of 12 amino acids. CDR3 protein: CASSLGGSEQFF. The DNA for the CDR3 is TGTGCCAGCAGTTTAGGCGGTAGTGAGCAGTTCTTC.

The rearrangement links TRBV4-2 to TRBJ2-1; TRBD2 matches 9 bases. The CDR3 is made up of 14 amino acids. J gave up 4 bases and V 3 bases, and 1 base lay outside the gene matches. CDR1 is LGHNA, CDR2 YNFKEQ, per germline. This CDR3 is CASSQAGGYNEQFF. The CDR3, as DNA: TGTGCCAGCAGCCAGGCGGGGGGGTACAATGAGCAGTTCTTC.

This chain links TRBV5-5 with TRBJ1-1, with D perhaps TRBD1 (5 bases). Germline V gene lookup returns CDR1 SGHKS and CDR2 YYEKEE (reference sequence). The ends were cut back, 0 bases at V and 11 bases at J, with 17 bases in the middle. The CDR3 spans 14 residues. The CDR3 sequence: CASSLERGGGEAFF. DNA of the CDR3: TGTGCCAGCAGCTTGGAGAGGGGCGGGGGTGAGGCTTTCTTT.

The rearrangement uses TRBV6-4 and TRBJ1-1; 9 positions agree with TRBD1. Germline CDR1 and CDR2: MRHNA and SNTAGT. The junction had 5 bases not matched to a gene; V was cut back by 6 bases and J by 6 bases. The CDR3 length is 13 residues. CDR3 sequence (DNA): TGTGCCAGCAGCCCCGGGACAGGGTCTGAAGCTTTCTTT. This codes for CASSPGTGSEAFF.

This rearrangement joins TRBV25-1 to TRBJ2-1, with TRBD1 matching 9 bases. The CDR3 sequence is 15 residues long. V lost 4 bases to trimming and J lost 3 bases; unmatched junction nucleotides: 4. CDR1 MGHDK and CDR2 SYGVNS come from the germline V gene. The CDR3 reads CASSGDRELYNEQFF. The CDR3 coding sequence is TGTGCCAGCAGTGGGGACAGGGAACTCTACAATGAGCAGTTCTTC.

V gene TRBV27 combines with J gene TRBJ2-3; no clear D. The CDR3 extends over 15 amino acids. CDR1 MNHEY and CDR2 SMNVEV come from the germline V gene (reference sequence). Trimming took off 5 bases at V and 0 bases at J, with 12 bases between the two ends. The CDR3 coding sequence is TGTGCCAGCAGTCCTCCTTCCCCTAGCACAGATACGCAGTATTTT. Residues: CASSPPSPSTDTQYF.

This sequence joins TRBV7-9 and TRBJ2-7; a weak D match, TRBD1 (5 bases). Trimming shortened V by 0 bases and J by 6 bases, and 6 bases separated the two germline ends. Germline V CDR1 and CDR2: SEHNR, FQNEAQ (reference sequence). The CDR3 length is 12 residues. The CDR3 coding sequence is TGTGCCAGCAGCTTAGCTGGGGCCGAGCAGTACTTC. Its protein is CASSLAGAEQYF.

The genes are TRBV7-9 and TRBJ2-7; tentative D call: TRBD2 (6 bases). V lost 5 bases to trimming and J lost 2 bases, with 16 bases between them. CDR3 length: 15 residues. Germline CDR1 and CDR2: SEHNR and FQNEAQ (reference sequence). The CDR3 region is CASSPLGGFPYEQYF. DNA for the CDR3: TGTGCCAGCAGCCCTTTGGGGGGTTTTCCCTACGAGCAGTACTTC.

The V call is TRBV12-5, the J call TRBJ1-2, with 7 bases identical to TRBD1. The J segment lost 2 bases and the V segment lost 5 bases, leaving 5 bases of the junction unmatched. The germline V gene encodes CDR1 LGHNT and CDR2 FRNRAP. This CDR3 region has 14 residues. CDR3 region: CASGPDRENYGYTF. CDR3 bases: TGTGCTAGTGGTCCCGACAGGGAAAACTATGGCTACACCTTC.

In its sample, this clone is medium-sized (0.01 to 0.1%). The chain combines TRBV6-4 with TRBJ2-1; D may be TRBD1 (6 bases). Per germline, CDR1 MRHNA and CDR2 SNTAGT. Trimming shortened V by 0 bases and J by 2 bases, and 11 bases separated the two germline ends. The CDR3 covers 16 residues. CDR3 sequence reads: CASSDSQGGPYNEQFF. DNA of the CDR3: TGTGCCAGCAGTGACTCACAGGGTGGACCCTACAATGAGCAGTTCTTC.

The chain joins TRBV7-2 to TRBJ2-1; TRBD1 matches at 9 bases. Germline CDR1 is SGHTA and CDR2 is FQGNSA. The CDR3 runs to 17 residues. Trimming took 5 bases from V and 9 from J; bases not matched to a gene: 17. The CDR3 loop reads CASSPRPGQGYSGEQFF. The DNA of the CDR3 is TGTGCCAGCAGCCCGCGTCCCGGACAGGGGTACTCCGGTGAGCAGTTCTTC.

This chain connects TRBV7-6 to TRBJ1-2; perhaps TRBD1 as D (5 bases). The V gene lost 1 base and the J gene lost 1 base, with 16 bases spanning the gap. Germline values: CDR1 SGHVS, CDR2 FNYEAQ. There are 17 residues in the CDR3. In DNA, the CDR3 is TGTGCCAGCAGCTTAGGTCCCCAGTCAGGGTTTAACTATGGCTACACCTTC. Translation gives CASSLGPQSGFNYGYTF. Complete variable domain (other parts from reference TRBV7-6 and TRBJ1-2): GAGVSQSPRYKVTKRGQDVALRCDPISGHVSLYWYRQALGQGPEFLTYFNYEAQQDKSGLPNDRFSAERPEGSISTLTIQRTEQRDSAMYRCASSLGPQSGFNYGYTFGSGTRLTVV.

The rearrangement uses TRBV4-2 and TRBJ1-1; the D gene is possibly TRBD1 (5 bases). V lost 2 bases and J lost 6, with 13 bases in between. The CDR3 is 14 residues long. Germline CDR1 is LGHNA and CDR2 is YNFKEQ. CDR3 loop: CASSQWGEGSEAFF. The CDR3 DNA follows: TGTGCCAGCAGCCAATGGGGGGAAGGGTCTGAAGCTTTCTTT.

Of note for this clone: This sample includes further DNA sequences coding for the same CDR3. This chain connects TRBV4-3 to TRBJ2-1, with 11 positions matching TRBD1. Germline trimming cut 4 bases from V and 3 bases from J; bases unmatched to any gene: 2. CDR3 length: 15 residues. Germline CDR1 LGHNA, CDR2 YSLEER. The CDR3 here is CASSPGTGGYNEQFF. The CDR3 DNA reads TGCGCCAGCAGCCCAGGGACAGGGGGCTACAATGAGCAGTTCTTC.